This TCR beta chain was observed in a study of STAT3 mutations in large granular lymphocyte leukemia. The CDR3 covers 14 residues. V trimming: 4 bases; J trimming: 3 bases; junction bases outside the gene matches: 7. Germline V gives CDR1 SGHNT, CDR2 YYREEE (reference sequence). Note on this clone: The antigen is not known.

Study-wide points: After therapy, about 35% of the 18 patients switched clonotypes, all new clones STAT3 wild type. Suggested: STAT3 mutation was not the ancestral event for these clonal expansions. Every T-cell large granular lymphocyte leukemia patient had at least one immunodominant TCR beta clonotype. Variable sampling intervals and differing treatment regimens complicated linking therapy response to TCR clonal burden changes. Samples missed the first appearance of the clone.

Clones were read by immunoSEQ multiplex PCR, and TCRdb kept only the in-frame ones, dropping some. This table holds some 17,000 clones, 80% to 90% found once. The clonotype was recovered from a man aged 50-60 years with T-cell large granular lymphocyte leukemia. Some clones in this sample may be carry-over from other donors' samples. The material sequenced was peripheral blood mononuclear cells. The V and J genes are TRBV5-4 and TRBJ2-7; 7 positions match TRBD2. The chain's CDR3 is CASSPGRSNYEQYF. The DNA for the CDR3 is TGTGCCAGCAGCCCCGGGAGGTCGAACTACGAGCAGTACTTC.